These 15 T cell receptor beta chains were all obtained from the same sample, sequenced in a study of blood T cell repertoires in COVID-19. Profiled with immunoSEQ multiplex PCR; TCRdb holds only in-frame clones, not every one. The sample lists about 280,000 clones, about 89% occurring once. Sequencing used peripheral blood. The source of these receptors is a woman between 40 and 55 years old who had recovered from COVID-19.

The rearrangement links TRBV19 to TRBJ2-3; a possible D gene is TRBD2 (6 bases). With 8 bases removed from V and 2 bases from J, the gap between germline ends came to 23 bases. Per the germline V gene, CDR1 is LNHDA and CDR2 is SQIVND (reference sequence). The CDR3 extends over 17 amino acids. CDR3 loop: CASCPWGDGPLTDTQYF. CDR3 nucleotide sequence: TGTGCCAGTTGCCCGTGGGGGGACGGGCCCCTCACAGATACGCAGTATTTT.

V and J are TRBV10-3 and TRBJ2-5; D may be TRBD1 (6 bases). Looked up from germline, CDR1 is ENHRY and CDR2 is SYGVKD. The CDR3 spans 13 residues. Trimming took off 5 bases at V and 5 bases at J, with 12 bases between the two ends. In DNA form, the CDR3 reads TGTGCCATCAGTCATCCAGGGGTGGAGACCCAGTACTTC. It yields the protein CAISHPGVETQYF.

This sequence joins TRBV3-1 (or the pseudogene TRBV3-2) and TRBJ2-5; 14 nucleotides line up with TRBD2. Trimming removed 9 bases from V and 3 bases from J; junction bases left unmatched: 3. The CDR3 covers 14 residues. Germline CDR1 reads LGHDT; CDR2 reads YNNKEL (reference sequence). The CDR3 region is CASRLAGGEETQYF. DNA for the CDR3: TGTGCCAGTAGACTAGCGGGAGGGGAAGAGACCCAGTACTTC.

V and J are TRBV4-1 and TRBJ1-1, with a tentative D call TRBD1 (6 bases). CDR1 is MGHRA and CDR2 is YSYEKL in the germline V gene. The CDR3 spans 16 residues. V was clipped by 1 base and J by 5 bases, with 17 bases between them. The CDR3: CASSQVGHGPGTEAFF. CDR3 DNA sequence: TGCGCCAGCAGCCAAGTGGGACACGGGCCGGGGACTGAAGCTTTCTTT.

The V gene is TRBV10-3, the J gene TRBJ2-2, with D perhaps matching TRBD2 (5 bases). The CDR3 loop spans 15 amino acids. V gave up 2 bases and J gave up 5 bases, with 12 bases separating them. Germline assignment: CDR1 ENHRY and CDR2 SYGVKD. The CDR3 region is CAISEDPGETGELFF. The CDR3 DNA reads as TGTGCCATCAGTGAGGACCCCGGGGAAACCGGGGAGCTGTTTTTT.

The chain couples TRBV2 to TRBJ2-7; 8 positions match TRBD1. The CDR3 runs to 14 residues. CDR1 SNHLY and CDR2 FYNNEI come from the germline V gene. The V gene end was trimmed by 4 bases and the J gene end by 2 bases; junction bases not matched to a gene: 4. The CDR3 here is CASSVATGAYEQYF. The CDR3 region has the DNA TGTGCCAGCAGTGTGGCGACAGGGGCCTACGAGCAGTACTTC. Based on the CDR3 plus reference TRBV2 and TRBJ2-7, the full variable domain is EPEVTQTPSHQVTQMGQEVILRCVPISNHLYFYWYRQILGQKVEFLVSFYNNEISEKSEIFDDQFSVERPDGSNFTLKIRSTKLEDSAMYFCASSVATGAYEQYFGPGTRLTVT.

Of note for this clone: Other DNA sequences in the same sample also yield this CDR3. This chain connects TRBV24-1 to TRBJ2-5; TRBD1 is a possible D gene (6 bases). Germline V gene data show CDR1 as KGHDR and CDR2 as SFDVKD. Trimming took off 2 bases at V and 4 bases at J, with 7 bases between the two ends. The CDR3 is 13 amino acids. The CDR3 reads CATSDSRGETQYF. The CDR3, as DNA: TGTGCCACCAGTGATTCCAGGGGAGAGACCCAGTACTTC.

V and J are TRBV28 and TRBJ2-1, with 7 bases fitting TRBD1. This CDR3 has 15 residues. V gave up 7 bases and J gave up 2 bases; unmatched junction bases: 8. CDR1 MDHEN and CDR2 SYDVKM come from the germline V gene. CDR3 in amino acids: CASKGADRPYNEQFF. In nucleotides, the CDR3 is TGTGCCAGCAAAGGAGCGGACAGGCCCTACAATGAGCAGTTCTTC. Together with reference TRBV28 and TRBJ2-1, the CDR3 gives the full variable domain: DVKVTQSSRYLVKRTGEKVFLECVQDMDHENMFWYRQDPGLGLRLIYFSYDVKMKEKGDIPEGYSVSREKKERFSLILESASTNQTSMYLCASKGADRPYNEQFFGPGTRLTVL.

Only one count was recorded for this clone. The rearrangement joins TRBV3-1 (or the pseudogene TRBV3-2) to TRBJ2-7, with D maybe TRBD2 (6 bases). V was pared by 1 base and J by 5 bases, with 9 bases between. This CDR3 region has 13 residues. Germline V lookup: CDR1 LGHDT, CDR2 YNNKEL (reference sequence). CDR3 sequence (DNA): TGTGCCAGCAGCCAAGGGGAGGTCCACGAGCAGTACTTC. It codes for CASSQGEVHEQYF.

The genes are TRBV6-4 and TRBJ2-2; the match to TRBD2 covers 13 bases. Germline V gives CDR1 MRHNA, CDR2 SNTAGT. The CDR3 contains 16 residues. V shed 5 bases, J shed 5 bases, and the junction held 5 bases outside the gene matches. The CDR3 DNA sequence: TGTGCCAGCAGTCGACTAGCGGGAGGCCCGACCGGGGAGCTGTTTTTT. Protein product: CASSRLAGGPTGELFF.

CDR3 nucleotides: TGCAGTGCCTCTACTAGCAATGAGCAGTTCTTC. Translated, it gives CSASTSNEQFF. The gene calls are TRBV20-1 and TRBJ2-1; possibly TRBD2 for D (5 bases). V dropped 6 bases and J dropped 6 bases, with 9 bases sitting between them. This CDR3 has 11 amino acids. Germline V CDR1 and CDR2: DFQATT, SNEGSKA (reference sequence).

The chain links TRBV30 to TRBJ2-7, with 8 bases fitting TRBD1. V lost 4 bases and J lost 7; bases outside the gene matches: 9. Germline V CDR1 and CDR2: GTSNPN, SVGIG (reference sequence). This CDR3 has 13 residues. CDR3 sequence: CAWTGTGPGEQYF. The CDR3 nucleotides read TGTGCCTGGACCGGGACAGGCCCAGGGGAGCAGTACTTC.

The J gene is TRBJ2-5, the V gene TRBV5-1; 7 bases map to TRBD1. The germline V gene encodes CDR1 SGHRS and CDR2 YFSETQ. Trimming cost V 4 bases and J 4 bases; bases outside gene matches: 10. This CDR3 is built from 15 residues. For the CDR3, the DNA is TGCGCCAGCAGCGAACCCCGGGACAGTGGAGAGACCCAGTACTTC. It is translated as CASSEPRDSGETQYF. The variable domain in full, completed from reference TRBV5-1 and TRBJ2-5, reads KAGVTQTPRYLIKTRGQQVTLSCSPISGHRSVSWYQQTPGQGLQFLFEYFSETQRNKGNFPGRFSGRQFSNSRSEMNVSTLELGDSALYLCASSEPRDSGETQYFGPGTRLLVL.

V is TRBV5-1 and J is TRBJ2-7, with 9 bases aligning to TRBD1. In germline, CDR1 is SGHRS, CDR2 YFSETQ. This CDR3 contains 14 residues. V was clipped by 0 bases and J by 3 bases; unmatched bases: 1. DNA for the CDR3: TGCGCCAGCAGCTTGGGACAGGGGGACTACGAGCAGTACTTC. Encoded protein: CASSLGQGDYEQYF.

V and J are TRBV19 and TRBJ2-1, with 11 bases aligning to TRBD2. The CDR3 covers 16 residues. Per the germline V gene, CDR1 is LNHDA and CDR2 is SQIVND (reference sequence). The ends lost 5 bases at V and 7 bases at J; junction bases unmatched: 10. The CDR3 protein is CASSLSTSGSLNEQFF. In DNA form, the CDR3 reads TGTGCCAGTAGTCTGTCTACTAGCGGGAGTTTGAATGAGCAGTTCTTC. Variable domain in full (rest from reference TRBV19 and TRBJ2-1): DGGITQSPKYLFRKEGQNVTLSCEQNLNHDAMYWYRQDPGQGLRLIYYSQIVNDFQKGDIAEGYSVSREKKESFPLTVTSAQKNPTAFYLCASSLSTSGSLNEQFFGPGTRLTVL.